Here is one T cell receptor beta chain with its context. Antigen unknown. Produced via immunoSEQ multiplex PCR; TCRdb's table is partial and in-frame only. The table has under 20,000 clones, about four fifths seen once; the top ten hold about 27%. The source of the sample is a study of OX40 agonist ivuxolimab in advanced cancers. Study findings and constraints: CD4+ and CD8+ blood T cells expanded clonally by week 6 at 0.1 to 3.0 mg/kg. Clonal expansion among partial responders at 0.1-3.0 mg/kg ranked near the lowest. Antigen specificity remained undetermined for the expanded peripheral T cells.

V shed 1 base and J shed 8 bases, with 8 bases lying between them. Germline V gene sequence: CDR1 SGHVS, CDR2 FNYEAQ. The CDR3 extends over 13 amino acids. The clonotype comes from an adult with an advanced solid tumor such as melanoma, head and neck, liver or kidney cancer. This sample comprised CD4+ or CD8+ T cells sorted from blood, obtained in a trial of the OX40 agonist ivuxolimab. This rearrangement joins TRBV7-6 to TRBJ2-2, with D hard to call. The CDR3 reads CASSLVPTGELFF. The CDR3 bases are TGTGCCAGCAGCTTAGTCCCAACAGGGGAGCTGTTTTTT.